This TCR beta chain derives from a study of T cell repertoires in cytomegalovirus infection. Study-level background: Indications of both CMV infection and matching HLA type were provided by public TCR beta signatures.

Study observations and caveats: Dominant in the ex vivo response were TCR beta clonotypes restricted by HLA-C and specific for CMV.

Remarks on this clonotype: Its antigen is still unknown.

TCRdb processed the reads anew with MiXCR; each CDR3 protein has one entry. The sample includes roughly 500,000 distinct CDR3 sequences, 30% to 35% seen only once; the top ten take 17%. The source was cultured PBMCs, collected from culture after CMV antigen stimulation. This TCR derives from a human donor in good health (CMV status not recorded). Some clones in this sample may be carry-over from other donors' samples.

The CDR3 is CASSYDAVTSTDTQYF. The CDR3, as DNA: TGTGCCAGCAGTTATGACGCGGTTACTAGCACAGATACGCAGTATTTT. V usage is TRBV6-5 and J usage is TRBJ2-3; no clear D gene. The CDR3 length is 16 residues. Trimming took 3 bases from V and 0 from J, leaving 13 bases between them. Germline loops: CDR1 MNHEY, CDR2 SVGAGI.